A selection of T cell receptor beta chains follows, all from one sample in a study of blood T cells in healthy people across ages. TCRdb re-called the 5' RACE reads through MiXCR, storing one row per CDR3 protein. The table has 1.5 million to 1.8 million distinct CDR3 sequences, around 40% seen once. Material for sequencing was blood. The source of these receptors is a woman aged 18-29 years in good health. Both conserved end residues are part of each CDR3. D genes are given only for firm matches. For some rows the clone size is stated as once, few or many, or as a class when expanded; others skip it.

>few|TRBJ1-2|TRBV29-1|-
CSVEDGAGTHHGYTF
TGCAGCGTTGAAGATGGGGCGGGGACGCATCATGGCTACACCTTC
>-|TRBJ1-6|TRBV4-2|-
CASSQEDSYNSPLHF
TGTGCCAGCAGCCAAGAGGACAGTTATAATTCACCCCTCCACTTT
>-|TRBJ1-2|TRBV7-9|-
CATEQPLEGYTF
TGTGCCACCGAACAGCCTCTGGAAGGCTACACCTTC
>-|TRBJ2-1|TRBV9|TRBD2
CASSTSGRPASNEQFF
TGTGCCAGCAGTACTAGCGGGAGGCCCGCAAGCAATGAGCAGTTCTTC
>-|TRBJ1-1|TRBV7-2|-
CASSLEGSRNTEAFF
TGTGCCAGCAGCTTAGAGGGCAGCAGGAACACTGAAGCTTTCTTT
>many|TRBJ2-7|TRBV27|TRBD1
CASSAGTGYEQYF
TGTGCCAGCAGCGCCGGGACAGGCTACGAGCAGTACTTC
>-|TRBJ2-5|TRBV4-2|-
CASRMDSLQETQYF
TGTGCCAGCAGAATGGACTCGCTCCAAGAGACCCAGTACTTC
>-|TRBJ2-7|TRBV7-2|-
CASSLGGSVGYEQYF
TGTGCCAGCAGCTTAGGGGGGAGTGTGGGCTACGAGCAGTACTTC
>once|TRBJ2-1|TRBV15|TRBD1
CATSKLQGDFYEQFF
TGTGCCACCAGCAAGCTACAGGGGGATTTTTACGAGCAGTTCTTC
>many|TRBJ1-6|TRBV27|-
CASSSVNTGLVSPLHF
TGTGCCAGCAGTTCTGTTAATACAGGTTTGGTTTCACCCCTCCACTTT
>-|TRBJ2-3|TRBV11-2|-
CASSEGRWGASTDTQYF
TGTGCCAGCAGCGAGGGACGATGGGGGGCTTCGACAGATACGCAGTATTTT
>-|TRBJ1-2|TRBV29-1|-
CSVEDLSIGGGYTF
TGCAGCGTTGAAGATCTTTCTATTGGGGGTGGCTACACCTTC
>-|TRBJ1-1|TRBV20-1|TRBD1
CSARTGLTEAFF
TGCAGTGCCCGGACAGGGTTGACTGAAGCTTTCTTT
>once|TRBJ2-1|TRBV6-5|TRBD2
CASSPVAGGINEQFF
TGTGCCAGCAGTCCCGTAGCGGGGGGGATAAATGAGCAGTTCTTC
>-|TRBJ2-3|TRBV5-6|-
CASSLAGRDGFTDTQYF
TGTGCCAGCAGCTTGGCGGGCAGGGACGGATTCACAGATACGCAGTATTTT
>few|TRBJ2-3|TRBV7-2|-
CASSSNTGADTQYF
TGTGCCAGCAGCTCAAACACCGGTGCAGATACGCAGTATTTT
>-|TRBJ1-1|TRBV4-3|-
CASSQGVGSREAFF
TGCGCCAGCAGCCAAGGGGTAGGGTCTCGGGAGGCTTTCTTT
>-|TRBJ2-7|TRBV20-1|TRBD2
CSARNSGAQNYNEQYF
TGCAGTGCAAGGAATAGCGGGGCCCAAAACTACAATGAGCAGTACTTC
>-|TRBJ1-1|TRBV12-3/TRBV12-4|-
CASSPPGYVMNTEAFF
TGTGCCAGCAGTCCCCCAGGGTATGTCATGAACACTGAAGCTTTCTTT
>-|TRBJ1-2|TRBV4-1|-
CASSQGPPMKGYTF
TGCGCCAGCAGCCAAGGGCCCCCTATGAAAGGCTACACCTTC
>-|TRBJ2-6|TRBV12-3/TRBV12-4|TRBD1
CASSWDRGRGRSGANVLTF
TGTGCCAGCAGCTGGGACAGGGGGCGCGGAAGGTCTGGGGCCAACGTCCTGACTTTC
>-|TRBJ2-5|TRBV5-1|-
CASSLGISGETQYF
TGCGCCAGCAGCTTGGGTATCTCGGGAGAGACCCAGTACTTC
>-|TRBJ2-1|TRBV29-1|TRBD2
CSVERGGLAGSYNEQFF
TGCAGCGTTGAGAGGGGGGGACTAGCGGGTTCCTACAATGAGCAGTTCTTC
>few|TRBJ2-3|TRBV7-9|-
CASSLGGKDNRLFTDTQYF
TGTGCCAGCAGCTTAGGGGGGAAGGACAACCGTCTATTCACAGATACGCAGTATTTT